Listed here are 18 T cell receptor beta chains from one sample, sequenced in a study of T cell responses to AZD1222 COVID-19 vaccine. Repertoires were generated with immunoSEQ multiplex PCR, while TCRdb's copy carries only in-frame clones and drops some. Of 150,000 to 200,000 clones listed, around nine tenths were seen once; the top ten hold under 2%. This specimen was peripheral blood, taken on day 0 of AZD1222 vaccination. The receptors originated from an adult in good health.

In its sample, this clone was seen once. This chain joins TRBV7-9 and TRBJ1-5; no reliable D call. Germline V gene data show CDR1 as SEHNR and CDR2 as FQNEAQ (reference sequence). V dropped 2 bases and J dropped 5 bases, with 22 bases sitting between them. This CDR3 has 18 residues. CDR3 coding DNA: TGTGCCAGCAGCTTAATTCAAGGGTTTGGCGCCGGGGATCAGCCCCAGCATTTT. This sequence encodes CASSLIQGFGAGDQPQHF.

The genes are TRBV5-8 and TRBJ1-5, with TRBD1 as a possible D gene (5 bases). Germline V gives CDR1 SGHTS, CDR2 YDEGEE. V dropped 2 bases and J dropped 6 bases, with 15 bases sitting between them. The CDR3 is made up of 15 amino acids. The CDR3 region has the DNA TGTGCCAGCAGCTTCCTAGGGGTGGTCGGTCAGCCCCAGCATTTT. Amino acids: CASSFLGVVGQPQHF. The full variable domain, completed using reference TRBV5-8 and TRBJ1-5, is EAGVTQSPTHLIKTRGQQATLRCSPISGHTSVYWYQQALGLGLQFLLWYDEGEERNRGNFPPRFSGRQFPNYSSELNVNALELEDSALYLCASSFLGVVGQPQHFGDGTRLSIL.

The rearrangement joins TRBV7-9 to TRBJ1-3, with 7 bases identical to TRBD1. Unmatched junction bases numbered 8, after V lost 5 bases and J lost 1 base. Germline lookup yields CDR1 SEHNR and CDR2 FQNEAQ (reference sequence). The CDR3 loop spans 16 amino acids. CDR3 bases: TGTGCCAGCAGCACTAGGGCGACAGGGTCTGGAAACACCATATATTTT. Protein sequence: CASSTRATGSGNTIYF.

CDR3 amino acids: CASSTGTRTEAFF. The CDR3 bases are TGTGCCAGCAGTACGGGGACACGCACTGAAGCTTTCTTT. The V and J genes are TRBV6-5 and TRBJ1-1; maybe TRBD1 (6 bases). The CDR3 is 13 amino acids. Trimming shortened V by 5 bases and J by 4 bases, and 11 bases separated the two germline ends. Germline CDR1 reads MNHEY; CDR2 reads SVGAGI.

J is TRBJ1-6 and V is TRBV5-4, with D unclear. From germline, CDR1 is SGHNT and CDR2 YYREEE (reference sequence). The CDR3 spans 15 residues. The V end lost 0 bases, the J end lost 6 bases, and 10 bases lay between the germline ends. CDR3 coding DNA: TGTGCCAGCAGCTTGGATACAGACCGTAATTCACCCCTCCACTTT. It translates to CASSLDTDRNSPLHF.

The V call is TRBV11-2, the J call TRBJ1-3; D is unresolved. The CDR3 is made up of 15 amino acids. V dropped 1 base and J dropped 2 bases, with 9 bases sitting between them. CDR1 and CDR2 (germline): SGHAT, FQNNGV. DNA of the CDR3: TGTGCCAGCAGCTTAGGGGGAAAGACTGGAAACACCATATATTTT. This codes for CASSLGGKTGNTIYF.

The chain carries TRBV2 and TRBJ2-2; 9 bases are shared with TRBD1. The CDR3 contains 16 residues. V gave up 5 bases and J gave up 7 bases; unmatched junction bases: 11. CDR1 and CDR2 from the germline V gene are SNHLY and FYNNEI. The CDR3 region has the DNA TGTGCCAGCAGTAGCGGGACAGGGAGGTTAGGCGGGGAGCTGTTTTTT. As protein: CASSSGTGRLGGELFF.

This sequence joins TRBV9 and TRBJ2-1; 13 nucleotides agree with TRBD2. V lost 4 bases to trimming and J lost 6 bases; unmatched junction nucleotides: 16. CDR1 is SGDLS and CDR2 is YYNGEE in the germline V gene. The CDR3 is 19 residues long. The DNA for the CDR3 is TGTGCCAGCAGCTCATGGACTAGCGGGAGTAGGGGAGTTGGCAATGAGCAGTTCTTC. It yields the protein CASSSWTSGSRGVGNEQFF.

The chain employs TRBV7-3 and TRBJ1-1; a possible D gene is TRBD1 (5 bases). Deletions cut 6 bases from V and 7 bases from J, with 15 bases between. The CDR3 covers 13 residues. Germline V gene lookup returns CDR1 SGHTA and CDR2 FQGTGA. The CDR3 sequence is CASRRDSTGEAFF. As DNA, the CDR3 is TGTGCCAGCAGGCGGGATTCCACAGGTGAAGCTTTCTTT. Variable domain in full (rest from reference TRBV7-3 and TRBJ1-1): GAGVSQTPSNKVTEKGKYVELRCDPISGHTALYWYRQSLGQGPEFLIYFQGTGAADDSGLPNDRFFAVRPEGSVSTLKIQRTERGDSAVYLCASRRDSTGEAFFGQGTRLTVV.

This chain connects TRBV19 to TRBJ1-1; 9 bases are a match to TRBD1. In germline, CDR1 is LNHDA, CDR2 SQIVND (reference sequence). The V segment lost 4 bases and the J segment 5 bases; nucleotides outside the gene matches: 8. The CDR3 sequence is 15 residues long. In DNA, the CDR3 is TGTGCCAGTAGTACGCCCGGGACAGGGAGGACTGAAGCTTTCTTT. Translated, it gives CASSTPGTGRTEAFF.

As regards this clone: At one boundary the junction diverges from the germline segment, which might be a read error. The V and J genes are TRBV28 and TRBJ1-5, with D possibly TRBD1 on 6 matching bases. CDR1 and CDR2 from the germline V gene are MDHEN and SYDVKM. The CDR3 has 16 amino acids. The CDR3 bases are TGTGCCAGCAGCTTATTGGACGGGACACTCAATCAGCCCCAGCATTTT. Translation gives CASSLLDGTLNQPQHF.

The V call is TRBV2, the J call TRBJ2-3, with D possibly TRBD1 on 6 matching bases. Germline CDR1 reads SNHLY; CDR2 reads FYNNEI. This CDR3 contains 17 residues. Trimming stripped 4 bases from V and 1 base from J, with 18 bases between. The CDR3 nucleotides are TGTGCCAGCAGTGGTTTGGTTTGGACAGAGGGCACAGATACGCAGTATTTT. This sequence encodes CASSGLVWTEGTDTQYF.

This chain joins TRBV7-6 and TRBJ2-1; D possibly corresponds to TRBD2 (5 bases). The germline V and J ends were trimmed by 2 bases and 5 bases, with 7 bases remaining between them. The CDR3 consists of 13 residues. Germline V CDR1 and CDR2: SGHVS, FNYEAQ. Here the CDR3 reads CASSLYGNNEQFF. In DNA form, the CDR3 reads TGTGCCAGCAGCTTATACGGGAACAATGAGCAGTTCTTC.

CDR3 amino acids: CATSDPGTPEEEKLFF. DNA of the CDR3: TGTGCCACCAGTGACCCCGGGACCCCAGAGGAGGAAAAACTGTTTTTT. The chain joins TRBV24-1 to TRBJ1-4, with D perhaps matching TRBD1 (5 bases). The germline CDR1 and CDR2 sequences are KGHDR and SFDVKD. The CDR3 is made up of 16 amino acids. V was pared by 4 bases and J by 8 bases, with 19 bases between.

This chain links TRBV6-2 or TRBV6-3 with TRBJ1-1; D not resolved. This CDR3 region has 16 residues. Per germline, CDR1 MNHEY and CDR2 SVGEGT. Trimming removed 5 bases from V and 1 base from J, with 17 bases in between. CDR3 residues: CASSNIRRGRNTEAFF. In nucleotides, the CDR3 is TGTGCCAGCAGTAACATACGACGAGGCCGGAACACTGAAGCTTTCTTT.

The rearrangement links TRBV30 to TRBJ1-1; D possibly corresponds to TRBD1 (5 bases). The length of the CDR3 is 13 residues. The germline V gene has CDR1 GTSNPN and CDR2 SVGIG (reference sequence). The ends were cut back, 0 bases at V and 3 bases at J, with 8 bases in the middle. CDR3 in DNA: TGTGCCTGGAGTGTCAGCAGGGACACTGAAGCTTTCTTT. Protein sequence: CAWSVSRDTEAFF.

This rearrangement joins TRBV5-6 to TRBJ2-5; no clear D gene. The germline gives CDR1 SGHDT, CDR2 YYEEEE. Deletions cut 2 bases from V and 7 bases from J, with 6 bases between. This CDR3 is 11 amino acids long. CDR3 sequence reads: CASSLRGTQYF. CDR3 DNA sequence: TGTGCCAGCAGCTTAAGAGGGACCCAGTACTTC.

The chain links TRBV6-5 to TRBJ1-3; 8 bases line up with TRBD1. This CDR3 region has 16 residues. Trimming cost V 2 bases and J 4 bases; bases outside gene matches: 7. Germline-derived CDR1 and CDR2 are MNHEY and SVGAGI. In DNA form, the CDR3 reads TGTGCCAGCAGTTACCGCGGACAGGGTACAGGAAACACCATATATTTT. The encoded protein is CASSYRGQGTGNTIYF.